Reported below is one TCR beta chain. This record belongs to a study of blood T cell repertoires in COVID-19. In the study overall: Sources were T cells, B-cell-depleted T cells, or PBMCs; the material itself was cDNA or gDNA.

Trimming took 5 bases from V and 0 from J, leaving 11 bases between them. This CDR3 has 14 residues. Germline assignment: CDR1 MDHEN and CDR2 SYDVKM. Per the original data handling: The authors estimated nucleated cell counts from reference gene primer amplification. Profiling relied on immunoSEQ multiplex PCR, and the TCRdb table lists in-frame clones only, not all of them. Clonal size and the V and J genes are those of that table, whereas D and trimming came from the DNA. The table has 150,000 or so clones, about nine tenths seen once. The sequencing sample was made of peripheral blood. The gene calls are TRBV28 and TRBJ2-7; D gene unclear. The TCR comes from a woman in her seventies with acute or convalescent COVID-19. The CDR3 DNA reads as TGTGCCAGCAGTCCCGCTCCTAGCTCCTACGAGCAGTACGTC. Encoded protein: CASSPAPSSYEQYV.